This T cell receptor (beta chain) was identified during a study of blood T cell repertoires in COVID-19. Sequencing used immunoSEQ multiplex PCR; TCRdb keeps in-frame clones, though not all of them. The sample carries some 190,000 clones, nearly 90% recorded once. The length of the CDR3 is 13 residues. CDR1 is MDHEN and CDR2 is SYDVKM in the germline V gene. V was cut by 2 bases and J by 4 bases, with 8 bases left in between. Ages ranged from about 18 to 89 years, with residence in about two dozen US areas. Cohort assignment relied on participant-reported clinical history. The V call is TRBV28, the J call TRBJ1-2; unclear D gene. Sequencing was done on a sample of PBMCs or T cells enriched from blood (not recorded which). The receptor was isolated from a woman between 40 and 55 years old with acute COVID-19. CDR3 loop: CASSLRGPYGYTF. DNA of the CDR3: TGTGCCAGCAGTTTACGAGGTCCCTATGGCTACACCTTC.